Shown below are 9 T cell receptor beta chains from a single sample sequenced in a study of shared clonotypes between healthy human individuals. The assay was immunoSEQ multiplex PCR, and TCRdb's table has in-frame clones only and misses some. The sample has approximately 500,000 clones, about three quarters seen once. The sample comprised PBMCs. These receptors all stem from a woman aged 40 to 50 in good health. Some clones in this sample may be carry-over from other donors' samples.

The chain links TRBV30 to TRBJ1-2; a possible D gene is TRBD1 (6 bases). Trimming shortened V by 0 bases and J by 7 bases, and 15 bases separated the two germline ends. This CDR3 has 14 amino acids. Looked up from germline, CDR1 is GTSNPN and CDR2 is SVGIG (reference sequence). In DNA, the CDR3 is TGTGCCTGGAGTGTAGGGGGGGATTTAGGTGGCTACACCTTC. This gives the protein CAWSVGGDLGGYTF.

CDR3 sequence (DNA): TGCGCCAGCAGCTTGGCCAACCAGGACTCTGGAAACACCATATATTTT. It yields the protein CASSLANQDSGNTIYF. The chain recombines TRBV5-1 with TRBJ1-3, with D uncertain. V lost 0 bases, J lost 0 bases, and 10 bases lay in between. The CDR3 consists of 16 residues. Germline CDR1 SGHRS, CDR2 YFSETQ. Combining the CDR3 with reference TRBV5-1 and TRBJ1-3 gives the whole variable domain KAGVTQTPRYLIKTRGQQVTLSCSPISGHRSVSWYQQTPGQGLQFLFEYFSETQRNKGNFPGRFSGRQFSNSRSEMNVSTLELGDSALYLCASSLANQDSGNTIYFGEGSWLTVV.

The chain has TRBV10-3 and TRBJ2-3; D gene ambiguous. Per germline, CDR1 ENHRY and CDR2 SYGVKD. Trimming took off 4 bases at V and 3 bases at J, with 11 bases between the two ends. The CDR3 spans 14 residues. The CDR3 sequence is CAISVDKLTDTQYF. In DNA form, the CDR3 reads TGTGCCATCAGTGTCGACAAGTTGACAGATACGCAGTATTTT.

The V call is TRBV6-1, the J call TRBJ2-1; TRBD1 matches at 8 bases. Unmatched junction bases numbered 8, after V lost 6 bases and J lost 4 bases. The germline gives CDR1 MNHNS, CDR2 SASEGT. The CDR3 totals 15 residues. The CDR3 bases are TGTGCCAGCAGCCAGGACAGGGCGATTTACAATGAGCAGTTCTTC. Amino acids: CASSQDRAIYNEQFF.

On this clone itself: A far larger clone is one nucleotide away, so this likely arose from a read error. This chain links TRBV6-4 with TRBJ1-1, with 8 bases fitting TRBD1. Germline values: CDR1 MRHNA, CDR2 SNTAGT. The CDR3 covers 14 residues. The CDR3 bases are TGTACCAGCAGTGAGGGACAGGAGAACACTGAAGCTTTCTTT. Its translation: CTSSEGQENTEAFF.

This clone occurred a few times. The rearrangement joins TRBV27 to TRBJ2-7; 7 nucleotides align to TRBD1. With 5 bases clipped from V and 3 bases from J, the junction kept 10 bases outside the gene matches. There are 15 residues in the CDR3. The germline gives CDR1 MNHEY, CDR2 SMNVEV (reference sequence). This chain's CDR3 is CASSLRQGLLYEQYF. The CDR3, as DNA: TGTGCCAGCAGTCTGAGACAGGGCCTTCTCTACGAGCAGTACTTC.

DNA for the CDR3: TGTGCCAGCAGCTTAGGGGTGGGCACCGGGGAGCTGTTTTTT. Translation gives CASSLGVGTGELFF. The chain is built from TRBV7-2 and TRBJ2-2, with no clear D. The CDR3 is made up of 14 amino acids. CDR1 and CDR2 from the germline V gene are SGHTA and FQGNSA. V gave up 1 base and J gave up 4 bases, with 7 bases separating them.

The gene calls are TRBV29-1 and TRBJ2-5, with TRBD1 matching over 7 bases. Looked up from germline, CDR1 is SQVTM and CDR2 is ANQGSEA. The CDR3 spans 14 residues. V shed 3 bases, J shed 3 bases, and the junction held 7 bases outside the gene matches. CDR3 sequence: CSVEQRQGEETQYF. DNA of the CDR3: TGCAGCGTTGAGCAGCGGCAGGGGGAAGAGACCCAGTACTTC.

The rearrangement links TRBV28 to TRBJ2-7; 7 nucleotides align to TRBD2. The CDR3 has 14 residues. The germline gives CDR1 MDHEN, CDR2 SYDVKM. V trimming: 8 bases; J trimming: 2 bases; junction bases outside the gene matches: 9. The CDR3 DNA is TGTGCCAGCTGTCTCCGGGGGGTTGCCTACGAGCAGTACTTC. It yields the protein CASCLRGVAYEQYF.